Below, 6 T cell receptor beta chains from the same sample are listed, as sequenced in a study of sequential checkpoint blockade in melanoma. Treatment specified: randomized to nivolumab then ipilimumab (arm A) or the reverse (arm B). Sequencing was performed with immunoSEQ multiplex PCR; in TCRdb, only in-frame clones are kept and a portion is missing. The data show 35,000 to 45,000 clones, with over 75% seen just once and 12% held by the top ten. The source material was CD8+ T cells sorted from blood (inferred from file names), sampled from a patient given nivolumab and ipilimumab in sequence. The source of these receptors is a human donor with melanoma.

This clone has a single count. The chain is built from TRBV25-1 and TRBJ2-7; D gene ambiguous. V was cut by 3 bases and J by 6 bases, with 6 bases left in between. The CDR3 totals 11 residues. CDR1 is MGHDK and CDR2 is SYGVNS in the germline V gene. CDR3 coding DNA: TGTGCCAGCAGTGAGGGCCTCGAGCAGTACTTC. Translating gives CASSEGLEQYF.

V and J are TRBV5-4 and TRBJ1-1, with D perhaps matching TRBD1 (5 bases). V was clipped by 3 bases and J by 10 bases, with 13 bases between them. CDR3 length: 12 residues. Germline V gives CDR1 SGHNT, CDR2 YYREEE (reference sequence). CDR3 sequence (DNA): TGTGCCAGCAGCTCCAGGGTGAATAGAGCTTTCTTT. As protein: CASSSRVNRAFF.

The chain carries TRBV25-1 and TRBJ2-7, with D unclear. V was cut by 4 bases and J by 4 bases, with 11 bases left in between. CDR1 MGHDK and CDR2 SYGVNS come from the germline V gene. The CDR3 loop spans 13 amino acids. The chain's CDR3 is CASSALGSYEQYF. The CDR3 coding sequence is TGTGCCAGCAGTGCCCTAGGATCGTACGAGCAGTACTTC.

The V call is TRBV27, the J call TRBJ2-3; D uncertain. V lost 8 bases, J lost 4 bases, and 19 bases lay in between. Germline CDR1 is MNHEY and CDR2 is SMNVEV (reference sequence). The CDR3 runs to 15 residues. The CDR3 nucleotides read TGTGCCAGCTCATCAACGAGGTCGGGTTCAGATACGCAGTATTTT. Protein product: CASSSTRSGSDTQYF.

The chain combines TRBV29-1 with TRBJ1-5; perhaps TRBD1 as D (6 bases). CDR3 length: 16 amino acids. V shed 3 bases and J shed 1 base, with 16 bases lying between them. Per germline, CDR1 SQVTM and CDR2 ANQGSEA. This CDR3 reads CSVELGGAGSNQPQHF. The CDR3 coding sequence is TGCAGCGTTGAGTTAGGGGGGGCCGGGAGCAATCAGCCCCAGCATTTT.

This rearrangement joins TRBV19 to TRBJ2-3; 11 bases line up with TRBD2. V gave up 9 bases and J gave up 1 base; unmatched junction bases: 6. The CDR3 runs 15 residues. Germline V gene data show CDR1 as LNHDA and CDR2 as SQIVND (reference sequence). The CDR3 DNA sequence: TGTGCCAGCACAACTAGCGGGAGCGGCACAGATACGCAGTATTTT. It is translated as CASTTSGSGTDTQYF.